Presented here are 21 T cell receptor beta chains from one specimen sequenced in a study of Ad26.COV2.S vaccination and SARS-CoV-2 variants. The protocol was immunoSEQ multiplex PCR, while the TCRdb copy is restricted to in-frame clones and leaves out a portion. This sample has approximately 360,000 clones, with about four fifths found just once. Treatment of the sample: some 19 received Ad26.COV2.S at low or high dose, single or two shots; 5 received placebo; per-sample allocation not given. Day 63 after the first injection of vaccine or placebo was the sampling time. The sequencing used peripheral blood, collected in a trial of Ad26.COV2.S vaccine versus placebo. Receptors originate from a person aged 18 to 65 who received the Ad26.COV2.S COVID-19 vaccine or a placebo.

J is TRBJ1-2 and V is TRBV27, with D possibly TRBD1 on 5 matching bases. The ends were cut back, 6 bases at V and 6 bases at J, with 11 bases in the middle. Looked up from germline, CDR1 is MNHEY and CDR2 is SMNVEV (reference sequence). The CDR3 covers 12 residues. The CDR3 DNA sequence: TGTGCCAGCAGGGGTCGGGGCGATGGCTACACCTTC. The encoded protein is CASRGRGDGYTF.

The V gene is TRBV9, the J gene TRBJ1-3, with D perhaps matching TRBD1 (5 bases). Trimming took 3 bases from V and 0 from J, leaving 13 bases between them. CDR1 SGDLS and CDR2 YYNGEE come from the germline V gene. The CDR3 runs to 16 residues. CDR3 residues: CASSDRQRPSGNTIYF. The CDR3 DNA follows: TGTGCCAGCAGCGATCGACAGCGACCCTCTGGAAACACCATATATTTT.

V usage is TRBV6-6 and J usage is TRBJ2-5, with 9 bases aligning to TRBD2. Trimming took 4 bases from V and 5 from J; bases not matched to a gene: 8. Germline CDR1 and CDR2: MNHNY and SVGAGI (reference sequence). This CDR3 has 15 residues. The CDR3 sequence: CASSLSAGGGETQYF. The CDR3 DNA sequence: TGTGCCAGCAGTTTATCAGCGGGGGGCGGGGAGACCCAGTACTTC.

This clone showed up just a few times. The rearrangement uses TRBV5-4 and TRBJ1-1; D remains unclear. V was clipped by 5 bases and J by 0 bases, with 5 bases between them. CDR1 and CDR2 (germline): SGHNT, YYREEE (reference sequence). This CDR3 spans 12 amino acids. The CDR3 reads CASRTLNTEAFF. CDR3 DNA: TGTGCCAGCAGAACTCTGAACACTGAAGCTTTCTTT. The entire variable domain, with the rest obtained from reference TRBV5-4 and TRBJ1-1, is as follows: ETGVTQSPTHLIKTRGQQVTLRCSSQSGHNTVSWYQQALGQGPQFIFQYYREEENGRGNFPPRFSGLQFPNYSSELNVNALELDDSALYLCASRTLNTEAFFGQGTRLTVV.

This chain connects TRBV6-5 to TRBJ1-2; 11 bases agree with TRBD1. Germline trimming cut 6 bases from V and 4 bases from J; bases unmatched to any gene: 7. The CDR3 is 15 residues long. Germline CDR1 MNHEY, CDR2 SVGAGI. The CDR3 sequence: CASSGRTGGGYGYTF. The CDR3 coding sequence is TGTGCCAGCAGCGGTAGGACAGGGGGCGGCTATGGCTACACCTTC.

The rearrangement links TRBV10-3 to TRBJ2-7, with a tentative D call TRBD1 (6 bases). The CDR3 has 15 residues. Germline CDR1 ENHRY, CDR2 SYGVKD. V was cut by 5 bases and J by 0 bases, with 14 bases left in between. CDR3 DNA sequence: TGTGCCATCAGTCCACAGGGTGGGCTCTCCTACGAGCAGTACTTC. Translated: CAISPQGGLSYEQYF.

The rearrangement links TRBV18 to TRBJ1-5; the D is unclear. The germline CDR1 and CDR2 sequences are KGHSH and LQKENI. The CDR3 is 15 residues long. The V and J ends lost 4 bases and 6 bases respectively, with 16 bases between them. The CDR3: CASSRTGVKTQPQHF. CDR3 DNA sequence: TGTGCCAGCTCACGCACCGGGGTTAAAACTCAGCCCCAGCATTTT.

This clone has only a few counts. The chain recombines TRBV5-6 with TRBJ2-7; D is possibly TRBD1 (6 bases). V shed 4 bases and J shed 2 bases, with 13 bases lying between them. The germline V gene encodes CDR1 SGHDT and CDR2 YYEEEE. This CDR3 has 14 amino acids. CDR3: CASSGGRRPYEQYF. CDR3 bases: TGTGCCAGCAGCGGGGGCAGACGCCCCTACGAGCAGTACTTC.

The J gene is TRBJ2-7, the V gene TRBV28; TRBD1 might be the D (6 bases). The V end lost 6 bases, the J end lost 6 bases, and 9 bases lay between the germline ends. The CDR3 consists of 11 residues. From germline, CDR1 is MDHEN and CDR2 SYDVKM. The chain's CDR3 is CASRGGGEQYF. The CDR3, as DNA: TGTGCCAGCAGAGGGGGTGGCGAGCAGTACTTC.

The chain employs TRBV11-2 and TRBJ1-1; tentatively, D is TRBD1 (5 bases). The V gene's germline CDR1 is SGHAT and CDR2 FQNNGV. The CDR3 has 15 residues. The V and J ends lost 4 bases and 4 bases respectively, with 16 bases between them. The CDR3 loop reads CASSSMTELGTEAFF. CDR3 nucleotide sequence: TGTGCCAGCAGCTCGATGACAGAACTGGGCACTGAAGCTTTCTTT.

The V call is TRBV5-1, the J call TRBJ2-2; D call uncertain. Trimming removed 4 bases from V and 0 bases from J, with 7 bases in between. CDR1 is SGHRS and CDR2 is YFSETQ in the germline V gene. The CDR3 length is 14 residues. The CDR3 region has the DNA TGCGCCAGCAGCACGGGCTCGAACACCGGGGAGCTGTTTTTT. Translating it yields CASSTGSNTGELFF.

This chain joins TRBV5-5 and TRBJ1-2, with a weak D call TRBD1 (5 bases). Between the trimmed V and J ends, which lost 4 bases and 8 bases, there was a span of 12 bases. The CDR3 consists of 12 residues. Per the germline V gene, CDR1 is SGHKS and CDR2 is YYEKEE (reference sequence). CDR3 loop: CASSATWGGYTF. CDR3 nucleotide sequence: TGTGCCAGCAGCGCGACCTGGGGGGGCTACACCTTC.

The chain combines TRBV5-6 with TRBJ2-1; 8 nucleotides match TRBD2. The CDR3 sequence is 14 residues long. CDR1 and CDR2 (germline): SGHDT, YYEEEE. V gave up 4 bases and J gave up 9 bases; unmatched junction bases: 9. The CDR3 DNA reads as TGTGCCAGCAGCGGGGGTAGCGGGGAGGGTGAGCAGTTCTTC. Its translation: CASSGGSGEGEQFF.

The DNA for the CDR3 is TGCGCCAGTAGGTCGGCAGCTAGCTACGAGCAGTACTTC. The encoded protein is CASRSAASYEQYF. The V gene is TRBV5-1, the J gene TRBJ2-7; D ambiguous. Germline V gene lookup returns CDR1 SGHRS and CDR2 YFSETQ. The V gene lost 8 bases and the J gene lost 3 bases, with 15 bases spanning the gap. The CDR3 contains 13 residues.

The chain links TRBV27 to TRBJ1-1; D gene unclear. The germline V gene has CDR1 MNHEY and CDR2 SMNVEV (reference sequence). The CDR3 has 14 residues. The V gene lost 2 bases and the J gene lost 0 bases, with 7 bases spanning the gap. For the CDR3, the DNA is TGTGCCAGCAGTTTAGTGGGAATGAACACTGAAGCTTTCTTT. Protein product: CASSLVGMNTEAFF.

The rearrangement uses TRBV25-1 and TRBJ1-1; D possibly corresponds to TRBD1 (5 bases). Looked up from germline, CDR1 is MGHDK and CDR2 is SYGVNS. The CDR3 is 13 residues long. Trimming took 6 bases from V and 8 from J, leaving 16 bases between them. The CDR3 loop reads CASSRRGWDEAFF. The DNA for the CDR3 is TGTGCCAGCAGCCGACGAGGATGGGACGAAGCTTTCTTT.

The chain recombines TRBV3-1 (or the pseudogene TRBV3-2) with TRBJ1-2; D is possibly TRBD1 (5 bases). The V end was cut by 0 bases, the J end by 8 bases, with 19 bases between. This CDR3 has 16 residues. The germline V gene encodes CDR1 LGHDT and CDR2 YNNKEL (reference sequence). CDR3 DNA: TGTGCCAGCAGCCAAGATTATTGGGGACGGAGGGGAGGCTACACCTTC. Amino acid sequence: CASSQDYWGRRGGYTF.

In DNA, the CDR3 is TGTGCCAGCAGCCCCTGGAAGGGTGACGCCAAAAACATTCAGTACTTC. It codes for CASSPWKGDAKNIQYF. The gene calls are TRBV7-9 and TRBJ2-4; D is ambiguous. V lost 5 bases and J lost 1, with 15 bases in between. CDR3 length equals 16 residues. From germline, CDR1 is SEHNR and CDR2 FQNEAQ (reference sequence).

This chain uses TRBV20-1 with TRBJ1-1; 9 bases are a match to TRBD1. The trim removed 3 bases at V and 0 bases at J, leaving 8 bases unmatched. CDR1 is DFQATT, CDR2 SNEGSKA, per germline (reference sequence). This CDR3 spans 16 amino acids. The DNA of the CDR3 is TGCAGTGCTAGTAACAGGGGGCTGGGGGTGAACACTGAAGCTTTCTTT. It yields the protein CSASNRGLGVNTEAFF.

The chain is built from TRBV5-1 and TRBJ2-1, with unresolved D. Per germline, CDR1 SGHRS and CDR2 YFSETQ. The CDR3 runs to 11 residues. Trimming left V 0 bases short and J 8 bases short, with 3 bases between. CDR3 region: CASSLGYEQFF. The CDR3 DNA is TGCGCCAGCAGCTTGGGGTATGAGCAGTTCTTC.

This clone is a singleton in its sample. The V gene is TRBV5-6, the J gene TRBJ2-1; D is possibly TRBD2 (6 bases). V lost 10 bases to trimming and J lost 9 bases, with 14 bases between them. The CDR3 sequence is 11 residues long. Germline V gene data show CDR1 as SGHDT and CDR2 as YYEEEE. The CDR3 coding sequence is TGTGCCGCGACCCGGGGACTTGAGCAGTTCTTC. This codes for CAATRGLEQFF.